The source of this T cell receptor beta chain is a study of blood T cell repertoires in COVID-19. The ends were cut back, 5 bases at V and 8 bases at J, with 7 bases in the middle. The CDR3 contains 11 residues. Germline lookup yields CDR1 MNHEY and CDR2 SVGEGT. The study assigned cohorts using participant-reported clinical history. Before being deemed recovered, Cohort 3 donors had two negative PCRs, clearance, or symptom resolution. Sequencing was performed with immunoSEQ multiplex PCR; in TCRdb, only in-frame clones are kept and a portion is missing. The data show about 150,000 clones, approximately 80% seen once.

This clonotype was obtained from a woman in her forties or fifties who had recovered from COVID-19. J is TRBJ2-1 and V is TRBV6-2 or TRBV6-3; D not certain. Material for sequencing was PBMCs or T cells enriched from blood (not recorded which). The CDR3 DNA follows: TGTGCCAGCAGTCTACTGCATGAGCAGTTCTTC. The encoded protein is CASSLLHEQFF.